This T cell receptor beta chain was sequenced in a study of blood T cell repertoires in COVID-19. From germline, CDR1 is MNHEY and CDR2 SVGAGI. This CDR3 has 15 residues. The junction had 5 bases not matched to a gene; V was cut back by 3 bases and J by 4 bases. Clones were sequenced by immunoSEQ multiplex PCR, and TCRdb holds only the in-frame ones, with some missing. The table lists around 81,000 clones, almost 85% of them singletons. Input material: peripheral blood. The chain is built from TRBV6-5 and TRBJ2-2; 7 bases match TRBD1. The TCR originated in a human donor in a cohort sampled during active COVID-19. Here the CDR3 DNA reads TGTGCCAGCAGTTATGACAGGGTGACCACCGGGGAGCTGTTTTTT. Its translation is CASSYDRVTTGELFF.